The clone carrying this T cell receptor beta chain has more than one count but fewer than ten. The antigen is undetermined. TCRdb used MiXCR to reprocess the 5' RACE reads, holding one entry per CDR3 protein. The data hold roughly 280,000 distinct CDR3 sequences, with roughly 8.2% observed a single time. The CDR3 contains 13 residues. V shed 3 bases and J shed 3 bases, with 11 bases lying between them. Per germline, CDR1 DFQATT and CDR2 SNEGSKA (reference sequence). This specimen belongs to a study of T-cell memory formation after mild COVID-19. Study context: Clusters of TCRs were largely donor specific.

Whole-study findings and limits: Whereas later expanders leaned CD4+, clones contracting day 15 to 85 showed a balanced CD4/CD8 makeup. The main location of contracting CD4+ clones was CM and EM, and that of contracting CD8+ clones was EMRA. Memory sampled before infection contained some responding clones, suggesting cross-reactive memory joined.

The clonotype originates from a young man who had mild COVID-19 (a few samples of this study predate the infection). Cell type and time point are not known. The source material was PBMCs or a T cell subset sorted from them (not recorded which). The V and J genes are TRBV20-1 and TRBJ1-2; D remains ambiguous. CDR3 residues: CSASPDGDYGYTF. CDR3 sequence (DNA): TGCAGTGCTAGCCCCGACGGAGACTATGGCTACACCTTC.